These 19 T cell receptor beta chains originate from one sample sequenced in a study of early T cells in non-severe SARS-CoV-2 infection. One entry per CDR3 protein, called by TCRdb with MiXCR from the 5' RACE reads. The sample lists tens of thousands of distinct CDR3 sequences, 9.5% to 15% occurring once. Sequenced: whole blood. These receptors originate from an adult who was a healthcare worker with PCR-confirmed SARS-CoV-2 infection or an uninfected control (not recorded which).

Ten or more counts support this clonotype. The chain recombines TRBV12-3 or TRBV12-4 with TRBJ2-1; TRBD2 aligns across 9 bases. The CDR3 length is 16 residues. V lost 4 bases and J lost 3; bases outside the gene matches: 7. This chain's CDR3 is CASSYRSGGYYNEQFF. In DNA form, the CDR3 reads TGTGCCAGCAGTTACCGTAGCGGGGGCTACTACAATGAGCAGTTCTTC.

This sequence joins TRBV29-1 and TRBJ1-1, with 9 bases aligning to TRBD1. CDR3 size: 13 residues. V gave up 4 bases and J gave up 4 bases; unmatched junction bases: 4. Germline V gene sequence: CDR1 SQVTM, CDR2 ANQGSEA. The CDR3 DNA is TGCAGCGTTGGACAGGGGGGGAGCACTGAAGCTTTCTTT. Its translation is CSVGQGGSTEAFF.

This clonotype appeared many times. The chain recombines TRBV29-1 with TRBJ1-3; 10 bases agree with TRBD1. The V gene end was trimmed by 7 bases and the J gene end by 6 bases; junction bases not matched to a gene: 6. The CDR3 consists of 13 residues. Germline values: CDR1 SQVTM, CDR2 ANQGSEA. CDR3 sequence (DNA): TGCAGCGGGGGACAGGGGACTGAAAACACCATATATTTT. Translated: CSGGQGTENTIYF.

This clonotype was detected a few times. The J gene is TRBJ1-4, the V gene TRBV24-1; D is ambiguous. Germline loops: CDR1 KGHDR, CDR2 SFDVKD. Trimming stripped 5 bases from V and 10 bases from J, with 13 bases between. This CDR3 spans 13 amino acids. The CDR3: CATSAPWEGKLFF. The CDR3 DNA follows: TGTGCCACCAGTGCTCCCTGGGAGGGAAAACTGTTTTTT.

This clonotype was recorded many times. The chain combines TRBV28 with TRBJ1-6; maybe TRBD1 (6 bases). Trimming pared 3 bases from V and 9 bases from J, leaving 18 bases between. Germline CDR1 and CDR2: MDHEN and SYDVKM. This CDR3 region has 16 residues. The CDR3 sequence is CASSLPTVGGGSPLHF. The DNA of the CDR3 is TGTGCCAGCAGTTTGCCCACGGTAGGGGGTGGTTCACCCCTCCACTTT.

This clonotype was counted a few times. The rearrangement joins TRBV19 to TRBJ1-2, with 7 bases lining up with TRBD1. J lost 3 bases, V lost 5 bases, and 6 bases had no gene match. The CDR3 is made up of 14 amino acids. The germline V gene encodes CDR1 LNHDA and CDR2 SQIVND (reference sequence). The CDR3 protein is CASSLQGFDYGYTF. The CDR3 DNA reads as TGTGCCAGTAGTTTACAGGGGTTCGACTATGGCTACACCTTC.

This clonotype was seen a handful of times. V is TRBV6-6 and J is TRBJ1-3, with unresolved D. The CDR3 consists of 15 residues. Germline V gives CDR1 MNHNY, CDR2 SVGAGI (reference sequence). Between the trimmed V and J ends, which lost 4 bases and 0 bases, there was a span of 10 bases. The CDR3 sequence is CASSSLSISGNTIYF. For the CDR3, the DNA is TGTGCCAGCAGTTCCCTATCCATCTCTGGAAACACCATATATTTT.

Many counts were recorded for this clonotype. The chain couples TRBV6-6 to TRBJ1-2, with unresolved D. The germline V gene encodes CDR1 MNHNY and CDR2 SVGAGI (reference sequence). Trimming took 5 bases from V and 2 from J, leaving 9 bases between them. This CDR3 spans 13 amino acids. CDR3 DNA: TGTGCCAGCAGTCAAGACGGCAACTATGGCTACACCTTC. Its translation: CASSQDGNYGYTF.

This clonotype turned up a few times. The rearrangement links TRBV10-1 to TRBJ1-1; tentatively, D is TRBD1 (6 bases). The ends were cut back, 6 bases at V and 3 bases at J, with 14 bases in the middle. The CDR3 totals 14 residues. The V gene's germline CDR1 is WNHNN and CDR2 SYGVQD (reference sequence). CDR3 amino acids: CASSPSGQYTEAFF. CDR3 nucleotides: TGCGCCAGCAGCCCCTCCGGACAGTACACTGAAGCTTTCTTT.

This clonotype was seen ten or more times. CDR3 nucleotide sequence: TGTGCCAGCAGCCCCCGCTTCGGGGGGGGGAATTCACCCCTCCACTTT. Amino acids: CASSPRFGGGNSPLHF. The V gene is TRBV5-5, the J gene TRBJ1-6; weak D call: TRBD1 (5 bases). This CDR3 contains 16 residues. CDR1 and CDR2 from the germline V gene are SGHKS and YYEKEE (reference sequence). Trimming shortened V by 4 bases and J by 7 bases, and 18 bases separated the two germline ends.

Worth noting for this clonotype: Because the CDR3 is missing its conserved closing phenylalanine or tryptophan, this is likely a read error. V usage is TRBV12-3 or TRBV12-4 and J usage is TRBJ2-5; tentative D call: TRBD1 (6 bases). The CDR3 is 15 amino acids. With 7 bases removed from V and 2 bases from J, the gap between germline ends came to 17 bases. In DNA form, the CDR3 reads TGTGCCAGCACAAAAACGGGACAAATACAAGAGACCCAGTACATC. Translated, it gives CASTKTGQIQETQYI.

At least ten counts were recorded for this clonotype. CDR3 amino acids: CASSLMQPNNEQFF. The DNA of the CDR3 is TGTGCCAGCAGTTTGATGCAGCCGAACAATGAGCAGTTCTTC. The chain uses TRBV12-3 or TRBV12-4 and TRBJ2-1; D is undetermined. Trimming removed 3 bases from V and 5 bases from J, with 11 bases in between. The CDR3 sequence is 14 residues long.

This clonotype occurred many times. The chain recombines TRBV20-1 with TRBJ2-5, with D unclear. With 0 bases removed from V and 5 bases from J, the gap between germline ends came to 13 bases. The CDR3 has 14 amino acids. Germline lookup yields CDR1 DFQATT and CDR2 SNEGSKA (reference sequence). The CDR3 nucleotides are TGCAGTGCTAGAGATTTTGGTAGTTCGGAGACCCAGTACTTC. Translation: CSARDFGSSETQYF.

This chain connects TRBV29-1 to TRBJ1-1; the D is unclear. The CDR3 runs 12 residues. From germline, CDR1 is SQVTM and CDR2 ANQGSEA. V lost 8 bases and J lost 2, with 12 bases in between. The CDR3 DNA follows: TGCAGCACGAACCGGGCCAACACTGAAGCTTTCTTT. This gives the protein CSTNRANTEAFF.

This clonotype came up many times. The chain has TRBV27 and TRBJ2-2; 7 positions match TRBD2. The J segment lost 4 bases and the V segment lost 2 bases, leaving 7 bases of the junction unmatched. The length of the CDR3 is 16 residues. The germline V gene encodes CDR1 MNHEY and CDR2 SMNVEV (reference sequence). This CDR3 reads CASSLRGGGGTGELFF. The DNA for the CDR3 is TGTGCCAGCAGTTTACGCGGCGGCGGGGGCACCGGGGAGCTGTTTTTT.

This clonotype was seen repeatedly, ten times or more. The gene calls are TRBV9 and TRBJ1-1, with D unresolved. Trimming shortened V by 3 bases and J by 0 bases, and 6 bases separated the two germline ends. Germline CDR1 and CDR2: SGDLS and YYNGEE. The CDR3 is 13 amino acids. CDR3 loop: CASSGTMNTEAFF. CDR3 DNA: TGTGCCAGCAGCGGCACCATGAACACTGAAGCTTTCTTT.

This clonotype was seen repeatedly, ten times or more. V gene TRBV18 combines with J gene TRBJ2-1; TRBD2 matches at 8 bases. Germline lookup yields CDR1 KGHSH and CDR2 LQKENI. Trimming cost V 2 bases and J 10 bases; bases outside gene matches: 7. CDR3 length equals 14 residues. DNA for the CDR3: TGTGCCAGCTCACCATCCGGGGGGGCAGGGGAGCAGTTCTTC. The encoded protein is CASSPSGGAGEQFF.

This clonotype appeared a few times. The rearrangement links TRBV20-1 to TRBJ2-1; 11 bases align to TRBD2. The CDR3 is made up of 14 amino acids. Germline CDR1 is DFQATT and CDR2 is SNEGSKA (reference sequence). J lost 8 bases, V lost 5 bases, and 8 bases had no gene match. The CDR3, as DNA: TGCAGTGCTGGAATTAGCGGGGGGGCTTATGAGCAGTTCTTC. Amino acids: CSAGISGGAYEQFF.

This clonotype showed up many times. Its ends do not fully match the called genes, so a read error is possible. V and J are TRBV10-3 and TRBJ2-7; no definite D call. CDR3 length: 12 amino acids. CDR1 is ENHRY, CDR2 SYGVKD, per germline. CDR3 nucleotides: TGTGCCTTCAGGACCAGCTCCTACGAGCAGTACTTC. Translation: CAFRTSSYEQYF.